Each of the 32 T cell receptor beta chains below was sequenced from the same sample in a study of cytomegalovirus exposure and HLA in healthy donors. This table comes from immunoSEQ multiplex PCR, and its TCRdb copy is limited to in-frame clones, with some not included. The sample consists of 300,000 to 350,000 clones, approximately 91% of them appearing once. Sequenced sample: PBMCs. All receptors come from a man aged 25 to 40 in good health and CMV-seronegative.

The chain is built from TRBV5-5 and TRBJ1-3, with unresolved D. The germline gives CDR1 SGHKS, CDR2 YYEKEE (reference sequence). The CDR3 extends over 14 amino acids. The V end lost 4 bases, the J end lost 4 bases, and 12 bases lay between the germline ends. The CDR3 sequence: CASSIAGNGNTIYF. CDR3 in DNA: TGTGCCAGCAGCATAGCGGGGAACGGAAACACCATATATTTT. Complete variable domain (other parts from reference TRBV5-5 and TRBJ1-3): DAGVTQSPTHLIKTRGQQVTLRCSPISGHKSVSWYQQVLGQGPQFIFQYYEKEERGRGNFPDRFSARQFPNYSSELNVNALLLGDSALYLCASSIAGNGNTIYFGEGSWLTVV.

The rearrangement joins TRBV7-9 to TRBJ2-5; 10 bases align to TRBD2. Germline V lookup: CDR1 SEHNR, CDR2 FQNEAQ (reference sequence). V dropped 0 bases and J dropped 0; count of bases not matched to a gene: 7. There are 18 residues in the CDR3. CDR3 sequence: CASSLALSSGGYQETQYF. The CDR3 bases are TGTGCCAGCAGCTTAGCGCTCTCTAGCGGGGGTTACCAAGAGACCCAGTACTTC.

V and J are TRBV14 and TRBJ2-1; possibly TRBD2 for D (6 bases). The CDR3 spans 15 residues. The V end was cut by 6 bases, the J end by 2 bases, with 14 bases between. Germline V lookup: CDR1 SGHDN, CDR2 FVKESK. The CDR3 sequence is CASSQMWTTYNEQFF. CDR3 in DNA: TGTGCCAGCAGTCAAATGTGGACTACCTACAATGAGCAGTTCTTC.

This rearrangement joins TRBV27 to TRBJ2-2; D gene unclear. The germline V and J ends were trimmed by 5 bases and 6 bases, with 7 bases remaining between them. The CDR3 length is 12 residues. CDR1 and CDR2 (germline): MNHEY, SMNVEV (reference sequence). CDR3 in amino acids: CASSKPAGELFF. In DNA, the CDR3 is TGTGCCAGCAGTAAGCCCGCCGGGGAGCTGTTTTTT.

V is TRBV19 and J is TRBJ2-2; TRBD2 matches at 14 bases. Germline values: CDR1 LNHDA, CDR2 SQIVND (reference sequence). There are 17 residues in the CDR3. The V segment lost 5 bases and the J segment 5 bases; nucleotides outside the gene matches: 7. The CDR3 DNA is TGTGCCAGTAGTCCCGGACTAGCGGGGGGAAGAACCGGGGAGCTGTTTTTT. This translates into CASSPGLAGGRTGELFF.

The CDR3 is CASRDTGTTRGSQYF. The DNA for the CDR3 is TGTGCCAGCCGAGATACCGGGACTACCAGGGGTTCGCAGTATTTT. This chain uses TRBV25-1 with TRBJ2-3; D perhaps matches TRBD2 (7 bases). The CDR3 contains 15 residues. The germline V gene has CDR1 MGHDK and CDR2 SYGVNS. V lost 8 bases and J 10 bases, leaving 25 bases between the germline ends.

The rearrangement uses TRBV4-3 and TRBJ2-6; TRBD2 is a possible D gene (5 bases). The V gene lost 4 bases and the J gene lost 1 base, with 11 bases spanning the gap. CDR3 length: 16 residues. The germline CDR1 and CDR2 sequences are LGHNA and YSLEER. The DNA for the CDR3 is TGCGCCAGCAGCCCCACACTAGTGTCTGGGGCCAACGTCCTGACTTTC. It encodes CASSPTLVSGANVLTF.

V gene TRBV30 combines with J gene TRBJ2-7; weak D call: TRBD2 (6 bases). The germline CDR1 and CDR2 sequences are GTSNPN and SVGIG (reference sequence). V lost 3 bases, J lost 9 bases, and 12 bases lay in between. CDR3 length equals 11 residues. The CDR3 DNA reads TGTGCCTGGAGCCCGGGGGTCGGGCAGTACTTC. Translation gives CAWSPGVGQYF. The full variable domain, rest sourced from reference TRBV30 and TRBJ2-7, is SQTIHQWPATLVQPVGSPLSLECTVEGTSNPNLYWYRQAAGRGLQLLFYSVGIGQISSEVPQNLSASRPQDRQFILSSKKLLLSDSGFYLCAWSPGVGQYFGPGTRLTVT.

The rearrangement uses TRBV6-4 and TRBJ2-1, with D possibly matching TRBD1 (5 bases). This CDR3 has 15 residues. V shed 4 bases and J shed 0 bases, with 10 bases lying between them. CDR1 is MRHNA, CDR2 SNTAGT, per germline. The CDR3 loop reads CASSVRASSYNEQFF. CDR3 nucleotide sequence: TGTGCCAGCAGTGTCAGGGCGAGCTCCTACAATGAGCAGTTCTTC.

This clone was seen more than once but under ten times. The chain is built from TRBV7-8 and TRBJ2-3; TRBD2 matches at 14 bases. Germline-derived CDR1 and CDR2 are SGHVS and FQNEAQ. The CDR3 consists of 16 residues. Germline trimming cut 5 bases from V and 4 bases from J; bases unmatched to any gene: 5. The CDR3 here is CASSALTSGGADTQYF. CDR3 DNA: TGTGCCAGCAGCGCCCTGACTAGCGGGGGGGCAGATACGCAGTATTTT.

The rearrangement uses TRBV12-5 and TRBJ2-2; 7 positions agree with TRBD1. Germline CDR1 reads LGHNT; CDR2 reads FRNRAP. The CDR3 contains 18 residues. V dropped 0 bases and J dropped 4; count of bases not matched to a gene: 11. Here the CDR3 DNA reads TGTGCTAGTGGTTTGGTATTATCGAAGGGGGCTAGCACCGGGGAGCTGTTTTTT. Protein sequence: CASGLVLSKGASTGELFF.

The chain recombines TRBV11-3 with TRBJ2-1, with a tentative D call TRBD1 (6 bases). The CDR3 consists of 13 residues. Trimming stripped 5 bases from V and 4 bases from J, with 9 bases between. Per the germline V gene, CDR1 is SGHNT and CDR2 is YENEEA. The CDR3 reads CASSLDSYNEQFF. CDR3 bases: TGTGCCAGCAGCCTGGACAGTTACAATGAGCAGTTCTTC.

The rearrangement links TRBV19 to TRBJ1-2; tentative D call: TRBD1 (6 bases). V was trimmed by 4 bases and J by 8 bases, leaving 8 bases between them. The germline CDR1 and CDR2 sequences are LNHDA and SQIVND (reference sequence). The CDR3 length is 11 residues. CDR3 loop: CASSNRVGYTF. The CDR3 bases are TGTGCCAGTAGTAACAGGGTAGGCTACACCTTC.

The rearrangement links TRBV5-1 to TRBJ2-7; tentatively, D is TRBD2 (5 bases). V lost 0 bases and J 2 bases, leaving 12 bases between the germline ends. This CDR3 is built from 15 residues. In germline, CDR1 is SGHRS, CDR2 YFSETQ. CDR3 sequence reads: CASSLGPGSTYEQYF. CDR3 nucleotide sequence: TGCGCCAGCAGCTTGGGACCGGGGTCAACCTACGAGCAGTACTTC.

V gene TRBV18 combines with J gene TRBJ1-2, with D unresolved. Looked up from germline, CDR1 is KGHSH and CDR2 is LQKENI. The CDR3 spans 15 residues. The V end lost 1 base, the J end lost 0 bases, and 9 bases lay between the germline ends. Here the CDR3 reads CASSPQTNPNYGYTF. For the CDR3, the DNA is TGTGCCAGCTCACCACAGACAAATCCTAACTATGGCTACACCTTC. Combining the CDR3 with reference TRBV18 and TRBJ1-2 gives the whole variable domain NAGVMQNPRHLVRRRGQEARLRCSPMKGHSHVYWYRQLPEEGLKFMVYLQKENIIDESGMPKERFSAEFPKEGPSILRIQQVVRGDSAAYFCASSPQTNPNYGYTFGSGTRLTVV.

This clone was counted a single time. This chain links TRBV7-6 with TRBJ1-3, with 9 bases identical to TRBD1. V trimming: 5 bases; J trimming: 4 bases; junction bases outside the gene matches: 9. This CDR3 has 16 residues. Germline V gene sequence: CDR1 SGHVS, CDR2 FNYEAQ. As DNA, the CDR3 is TGTGCCAGCAGCCCCAGACAGGGGGTGGGCGGAAACACCATATATTTT. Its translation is CASSPRQGVGGNTIYF. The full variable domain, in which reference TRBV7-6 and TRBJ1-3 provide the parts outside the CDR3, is GAGVSQSPRYKVTKRGQDVALRCDPISGHVSLYWYRQALGQGPEFLTYFNYEAQQDKSGLPNDRFSAERPEGSISTLTIQRTEQRDSAMYRCASSPRQGVGGNTIYFGEGSWLTVV.

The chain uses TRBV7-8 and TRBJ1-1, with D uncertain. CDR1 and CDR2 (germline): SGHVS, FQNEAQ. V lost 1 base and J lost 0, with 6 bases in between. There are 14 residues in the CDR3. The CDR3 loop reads CASSLVAVNTEAFF. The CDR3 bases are TGTGCCAGCAGCTTAGTGGCCGTGAACACTGAAGCTTTCTTT.

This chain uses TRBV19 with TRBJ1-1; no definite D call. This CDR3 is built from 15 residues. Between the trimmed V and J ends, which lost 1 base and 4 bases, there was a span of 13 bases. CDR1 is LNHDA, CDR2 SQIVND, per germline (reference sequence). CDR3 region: CASSIAGFLGTEAFF. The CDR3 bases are TGTGCCAGTAGTATAGCCGGGTTTTTGGGCACTGAAGCTTTCTTT.

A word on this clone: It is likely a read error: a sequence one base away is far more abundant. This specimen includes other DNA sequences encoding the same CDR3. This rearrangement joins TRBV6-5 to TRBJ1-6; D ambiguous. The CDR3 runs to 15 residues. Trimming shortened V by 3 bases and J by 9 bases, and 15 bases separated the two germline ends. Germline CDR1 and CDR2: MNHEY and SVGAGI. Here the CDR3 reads CASSYSAGDASPLHF. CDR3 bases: TGTGCCAGCAGTTATTCGGCCGGGGATGCTTCACCCCTCCACTTT.

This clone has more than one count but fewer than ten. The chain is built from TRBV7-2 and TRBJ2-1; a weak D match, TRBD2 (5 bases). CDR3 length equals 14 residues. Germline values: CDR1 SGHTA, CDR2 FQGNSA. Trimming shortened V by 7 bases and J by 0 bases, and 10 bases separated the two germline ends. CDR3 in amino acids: CASNMGSSYNEQFF. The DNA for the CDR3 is TGTGCCAGCAACATGGGGAGCTCCTACAATGAGCAGTTCTTC.

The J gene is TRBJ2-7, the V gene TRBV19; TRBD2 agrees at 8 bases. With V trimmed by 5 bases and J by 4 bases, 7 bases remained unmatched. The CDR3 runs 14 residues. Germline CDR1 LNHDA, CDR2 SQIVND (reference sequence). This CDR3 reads CASSLRVAGYEQYF. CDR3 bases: TGTGCCAGTAGTCTCCGGGTAGCGGGGTACGAGCAGTACTTC.

This chain's CDR3 is CASSVVGVTDTQYF. CDR3 nucleotides: TGTGCCAGCAGCGTAGTAGGGGTCACAGATACGCAGTATTTT. The chain has TRBV9 and TRBJ2-3; perhaps TRBD1 as D (5 bases). V lost 0 bases to trimming and J lost 2 bases, with 7 bases between them. The germline V gene has CDR1 SGDLS and CDR2 YYNGEE. This CDR3 region has 14 residues. The full variable domain, with the rest looked up from reference TRBV9 and TRBJ2-3, is DSGVTQTPKHLITATGQRVTLRCSPRSGDLSVYWYQQSLDQGLQFLIQYYNGEERAKGNILERFSAQQFPDLHSELNLSSLELGDSALYFCASSVVGVTDTQYFGPGTRLTVL.

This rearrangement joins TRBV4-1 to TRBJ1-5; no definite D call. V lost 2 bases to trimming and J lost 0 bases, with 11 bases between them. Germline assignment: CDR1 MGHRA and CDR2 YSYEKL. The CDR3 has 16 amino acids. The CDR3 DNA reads TGCGCCAGCAGCCAAATTGACGGGAATAGCAATCAGCCCCAGCATTTT. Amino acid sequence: CASSQIDGNSNQPQHF.

The CDR3 DNA reads as TGTGCCAGCGGGGAGGATCGGGCGGCCGGGGAGCTGTTTTTT. The encoded protein is CASGEDRAAGELFF. The rearrangement uses TRBV2 and TRBJ2-2; D perhaps matches TRBD2 (6 bases). The CDR3 loop spans 14 amino acids. Germline assignment: CDR1 SNHLY and CDR2 FYNNEI. The germline V and J ends were trimmed by 8 bases and 6 bases, with 16 bases remaining between them.

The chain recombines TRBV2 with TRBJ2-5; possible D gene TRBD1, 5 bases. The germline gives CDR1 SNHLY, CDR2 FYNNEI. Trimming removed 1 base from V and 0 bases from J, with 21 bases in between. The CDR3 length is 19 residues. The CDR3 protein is CASSEGKGESSVYQETQYF. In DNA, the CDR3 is TGTGCCAGCAGTGAAGGTAAAGGGGAAAGCTCGGTCTACCAAGAGACCCAGTACTTC.

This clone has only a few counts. CDR3 in amino acids: CASRTSGTDTQYF. In nucleotides, the CDR3 is TGTGCCAGCAGGACTAGCGGCACAGATACGCAGTATTTT. The chain couples TRBV27 to TRBJ2-3, with TRBD2 matching over 8 bases. V lost 6 bases to trimming and J lost 1 base; unmatched junction nucleotides: 0. Looked up from germline, CDR1 is MNHEY and CDR2 is SMNVEV (reference sequence). There are 13 residues in the CDR3.

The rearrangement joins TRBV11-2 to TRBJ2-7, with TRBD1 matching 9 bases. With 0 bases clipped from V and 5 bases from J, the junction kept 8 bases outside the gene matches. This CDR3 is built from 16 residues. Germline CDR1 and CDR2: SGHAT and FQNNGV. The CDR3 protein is CASSLEMDRGLDEQYF. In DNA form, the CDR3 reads TGTGCCAGCAGCTTAGAAATGGACAGGGGTCTGGACGAGCAGTACTTC.

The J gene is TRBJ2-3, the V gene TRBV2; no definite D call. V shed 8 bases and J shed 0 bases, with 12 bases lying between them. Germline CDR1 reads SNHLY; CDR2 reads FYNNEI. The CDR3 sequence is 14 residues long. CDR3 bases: TGTGCCAGCGCGGAACCCTCTAGCACAGATACGCAGTATTTT. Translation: CASAEPSSTDTQYF.

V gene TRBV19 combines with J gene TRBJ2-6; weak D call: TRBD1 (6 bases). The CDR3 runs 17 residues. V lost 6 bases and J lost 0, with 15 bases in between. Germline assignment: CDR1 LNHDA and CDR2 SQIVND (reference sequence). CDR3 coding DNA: TGTGCCAGTAGCCCTGGGGGCGGTAGCTCTGGGGCCAACGTCCTGACTTTC. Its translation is CASSPGGGSSGANVLTF.

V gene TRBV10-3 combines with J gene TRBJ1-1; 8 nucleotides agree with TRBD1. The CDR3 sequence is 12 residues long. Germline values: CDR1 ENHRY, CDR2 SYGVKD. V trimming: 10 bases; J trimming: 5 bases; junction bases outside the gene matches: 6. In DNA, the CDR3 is TGTGCCACCAGACAGGGGTTTACTGAAGCTTTCTTT. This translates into CATRQGFTEAFF.

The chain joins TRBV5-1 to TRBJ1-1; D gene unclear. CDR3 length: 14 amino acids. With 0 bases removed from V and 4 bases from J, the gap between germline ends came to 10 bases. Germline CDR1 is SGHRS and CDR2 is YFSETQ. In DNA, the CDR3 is TGCGCCAGCAGCTTGGTTTCTGGCCCCACTGAAGCTTTCTTT. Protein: CASSLVSGPTEAFF.

CDR3 in DNA: TGTGCCAGCAGCCAGACAGGGACAGCTGGCTACACCTTC. Protein sequence: CASSQTGTAGYTF. This chain links TRBV7-2 with TRBJ1-2, with 7 bases aligning to TRBD1. CDR3 length: 13 residues. V lost 5 bases to trimming and J lost 7 bases; unmatched junction nucleotides: 7. Germline CDR1 is SGHTA and CDR2 is FQGNSA.